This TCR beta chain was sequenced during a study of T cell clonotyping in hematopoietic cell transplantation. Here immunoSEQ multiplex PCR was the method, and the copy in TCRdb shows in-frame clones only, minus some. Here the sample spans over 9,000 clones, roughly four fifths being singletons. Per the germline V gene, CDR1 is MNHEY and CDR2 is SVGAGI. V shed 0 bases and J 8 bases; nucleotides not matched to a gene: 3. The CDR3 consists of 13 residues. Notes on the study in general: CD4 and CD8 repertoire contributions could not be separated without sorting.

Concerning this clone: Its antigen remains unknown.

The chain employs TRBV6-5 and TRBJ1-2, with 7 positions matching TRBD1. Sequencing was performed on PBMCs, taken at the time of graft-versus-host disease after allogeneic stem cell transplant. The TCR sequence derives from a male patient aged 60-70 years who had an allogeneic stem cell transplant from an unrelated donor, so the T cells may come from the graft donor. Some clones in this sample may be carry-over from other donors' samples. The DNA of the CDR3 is TGTGCCAGCAGTTACTCCAGACAGGGCGGCTACACCTTC. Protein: CASSYSRQGGYTF.